The source of this TCR beta chain is a study of T cells in Graves' hyperthyroidism and ophthalmopathy. Study results and limitations: Among clonotypes expanded in thyroid above 0.001, most were also found in blood.

This clonotype was recorded many times. Its specificity is unknown. Patients were aged 18 to 65, had disease duration under 2 months, and had newly diagnosed hyperthyroidism. V was clipped by 3 bases and J by 1 base, with 9 bases between them. This CDR3 contains 14 residues. Authors of the study amplified TCR beta CDR3 regions from RNA transcripts. HTBI primers were the set used in a first-round RT-PCR of the TCR CDR3. TCRdb used MiXCR to reprocess the multiplex PCR reads, holding one entry per CDR3 protein. The table records around 250,000 distinct CDR3 sequences, roughly 15% of them present only once.

The chain employs TRBV12-3 or TRBV12-4 and TRBJ1-1; D is undetermined. Input material: blood. This TCR was sampled from a woman in her forties with Graves' hyperthyroidism that later progressed to Graves' ophthalmopathy. CDR3 nucleotide sequence: TGTGCCAGCAGTTTCGTGATGGCGAACACTGAAGCTTTCTTT. Translated: CASSFVMANTEAFF.